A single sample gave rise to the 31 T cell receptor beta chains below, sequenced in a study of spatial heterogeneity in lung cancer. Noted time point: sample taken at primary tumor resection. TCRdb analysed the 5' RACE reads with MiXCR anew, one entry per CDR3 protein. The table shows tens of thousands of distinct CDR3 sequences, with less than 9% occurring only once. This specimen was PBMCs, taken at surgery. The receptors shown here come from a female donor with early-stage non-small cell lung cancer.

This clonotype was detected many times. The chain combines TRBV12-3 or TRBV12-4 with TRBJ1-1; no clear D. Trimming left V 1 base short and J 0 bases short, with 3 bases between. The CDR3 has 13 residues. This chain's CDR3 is CASSLVLNTEAFF. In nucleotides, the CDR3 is TGTGCCAGCAGTTTAGTACTGAACACTGAAGCTTTCTTT.

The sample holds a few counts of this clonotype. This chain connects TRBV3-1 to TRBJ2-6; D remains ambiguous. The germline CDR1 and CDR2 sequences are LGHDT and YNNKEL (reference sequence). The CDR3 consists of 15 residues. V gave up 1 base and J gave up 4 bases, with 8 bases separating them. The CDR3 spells CASSQALSGANVLTF. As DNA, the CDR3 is TGTGCCAGCAGCCAAGCGTTATCAGGGGCCAACGTCCTGACTTTC.

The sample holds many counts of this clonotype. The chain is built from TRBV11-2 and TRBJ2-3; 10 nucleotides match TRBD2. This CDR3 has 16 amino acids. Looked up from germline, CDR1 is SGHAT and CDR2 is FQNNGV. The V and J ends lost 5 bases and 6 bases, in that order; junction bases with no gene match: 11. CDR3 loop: CASSLLGLAGVDTQYF. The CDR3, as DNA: TGTGCCAGCAGCCTACTCGGGCTAGCGGGAGTGGATACGCAGTATTTT.

CDR3 amino acids: CASSERGGNQPQHF. In nucleotides, the CDR3 is TGTGCCAGCAGTGAAAGGGGTGGCAATCAGCCCCAGCATTTT. This sequence joins TRBV6-1 and TRBJ1-5, with D possibly matching TRBD1 (5 bases). Trimming took 2 bases from V and 2 from J, leaving 7 bases between them. The CDR3 has 14 amino acids. Germline loops: CDR1 MNHNS, CDR2 SASEGT.

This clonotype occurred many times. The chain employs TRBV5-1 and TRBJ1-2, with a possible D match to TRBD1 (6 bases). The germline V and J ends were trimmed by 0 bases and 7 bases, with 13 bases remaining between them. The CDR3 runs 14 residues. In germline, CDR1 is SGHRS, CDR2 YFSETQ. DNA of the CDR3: TGCGCCAGCAGCTTGGTGGGGGGCTCCACTGGCTACACCTTC. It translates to CASSLVGGSTGYTF.

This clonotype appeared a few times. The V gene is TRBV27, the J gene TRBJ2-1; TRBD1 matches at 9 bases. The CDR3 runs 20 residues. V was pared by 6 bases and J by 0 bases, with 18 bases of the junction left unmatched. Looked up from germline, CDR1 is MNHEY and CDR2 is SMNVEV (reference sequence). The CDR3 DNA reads TGTGCCAGCAGACCAGACAGGGGGTCCCACGGGGGGAGCTCCTACAATGAGCAGTTCTTC. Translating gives CASRPDRGSHGGSSYNEQFF.

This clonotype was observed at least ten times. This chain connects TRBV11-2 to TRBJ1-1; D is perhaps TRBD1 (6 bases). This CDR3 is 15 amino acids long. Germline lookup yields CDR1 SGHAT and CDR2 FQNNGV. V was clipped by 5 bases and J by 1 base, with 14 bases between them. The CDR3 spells CASSPLQGWNTEAFF. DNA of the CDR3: TGTGCCAGCAGCCCCCTACAGGGATGGAACACTGAAGCTTTCTTT.

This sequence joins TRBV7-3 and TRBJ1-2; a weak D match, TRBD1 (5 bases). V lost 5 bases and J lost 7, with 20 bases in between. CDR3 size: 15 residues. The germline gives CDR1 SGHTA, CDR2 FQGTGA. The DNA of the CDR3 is TGTGCCAGCAGCCCCAACGGACACCCCCGAGGTGGCTACACCTTC. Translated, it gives CASSPNGHPRGGYTF.

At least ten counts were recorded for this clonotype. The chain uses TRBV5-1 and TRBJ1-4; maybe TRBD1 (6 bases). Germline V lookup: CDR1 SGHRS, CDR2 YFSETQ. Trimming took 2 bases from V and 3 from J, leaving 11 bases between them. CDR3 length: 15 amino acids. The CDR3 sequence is CASSFQGTSNEKLFF. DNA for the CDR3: TGCGCCAGCAGCTTCCAGGGGACCTCTAATGAAAAACTGTTTTTT.

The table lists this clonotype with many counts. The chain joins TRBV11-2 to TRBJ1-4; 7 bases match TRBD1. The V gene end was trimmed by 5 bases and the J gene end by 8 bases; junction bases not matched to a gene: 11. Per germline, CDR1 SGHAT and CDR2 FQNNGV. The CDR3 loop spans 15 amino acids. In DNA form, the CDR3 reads TGTGCCAGCAGCCCCAACATGGGCAGGGGGGAAAAACTGTTTTTT. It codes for CASSPNMGRGEKLFF.

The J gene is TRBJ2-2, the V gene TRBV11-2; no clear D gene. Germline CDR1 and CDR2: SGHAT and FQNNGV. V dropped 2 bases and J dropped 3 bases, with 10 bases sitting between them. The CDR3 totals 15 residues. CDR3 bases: TGTGCCAGCAGCTTACTTCGGCCTGACACCGGGGAGCTGTTTTTT. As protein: CASSLLRPDTGELFF.

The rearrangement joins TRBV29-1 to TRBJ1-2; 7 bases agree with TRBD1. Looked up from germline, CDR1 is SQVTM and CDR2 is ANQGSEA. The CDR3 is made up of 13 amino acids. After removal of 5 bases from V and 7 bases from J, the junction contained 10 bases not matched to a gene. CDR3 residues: CSVYNDRAVGYTF. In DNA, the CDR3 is TGCAGCGTTTATAATGACAGGGCAGTTGGCTACACCTTC. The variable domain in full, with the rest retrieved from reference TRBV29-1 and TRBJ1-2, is SAVISQKPSRDICQRGTSLTIQCQVDSQVTMMFWYRQQPGQSLTLIATANQGSEATYESGFVIDKFPISRPNLTFSTLTVSNMSPEDSSIYLCSVYNDRAVGYTFGSGTRLTVV.

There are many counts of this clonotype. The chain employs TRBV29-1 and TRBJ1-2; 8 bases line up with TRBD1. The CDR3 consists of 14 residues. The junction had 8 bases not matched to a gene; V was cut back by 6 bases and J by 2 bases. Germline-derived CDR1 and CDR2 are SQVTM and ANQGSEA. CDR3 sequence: CSVVRQGNNYGYTF. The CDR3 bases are TGCAGCGTAGTCCGACAGGGGAACAACTATGGCTACACCTTC.

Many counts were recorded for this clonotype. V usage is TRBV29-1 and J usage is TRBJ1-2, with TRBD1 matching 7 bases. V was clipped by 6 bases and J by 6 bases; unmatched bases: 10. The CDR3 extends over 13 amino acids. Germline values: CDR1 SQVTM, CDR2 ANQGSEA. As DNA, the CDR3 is TGCAGCGTCCGCGTGACAGGGATCCATGGCTACACCTTC. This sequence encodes CSVRVTGIHGYTF.

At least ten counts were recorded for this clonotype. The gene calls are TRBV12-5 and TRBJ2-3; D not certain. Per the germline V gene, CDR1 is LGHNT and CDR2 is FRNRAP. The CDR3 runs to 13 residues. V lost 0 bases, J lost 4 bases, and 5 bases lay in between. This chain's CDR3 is CASGLVVADTQYF. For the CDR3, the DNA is TGTGCTAGTGGTTTGGTGGTGGCAGATACGCAGTATTTT.

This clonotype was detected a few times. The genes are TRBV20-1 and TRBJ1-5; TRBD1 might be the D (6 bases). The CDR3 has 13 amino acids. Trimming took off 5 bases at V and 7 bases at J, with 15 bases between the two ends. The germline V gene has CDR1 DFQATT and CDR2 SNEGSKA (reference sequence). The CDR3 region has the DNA TGCAGTGCTTCGGGACACCCAGGACAGCCCCAGCATTTT. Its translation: CSASGHPGQPQHF.

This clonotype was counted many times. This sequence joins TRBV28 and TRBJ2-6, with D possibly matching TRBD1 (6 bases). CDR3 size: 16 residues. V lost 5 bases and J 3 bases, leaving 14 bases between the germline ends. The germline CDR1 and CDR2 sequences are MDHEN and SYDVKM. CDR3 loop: CASSTYREGGANVLTF. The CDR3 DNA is TGTGCCAGCAGTACCTACAGGGAAGGTGGGGCCAACGTCCTGACTTTC.

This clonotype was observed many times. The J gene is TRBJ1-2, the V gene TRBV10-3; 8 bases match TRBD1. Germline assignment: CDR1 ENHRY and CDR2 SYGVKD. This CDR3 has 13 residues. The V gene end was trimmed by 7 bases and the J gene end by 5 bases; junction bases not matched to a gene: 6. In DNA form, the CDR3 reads TGTGCCATCAAGACAGGGGCCGGATATGGCTACACCTTC. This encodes CAIKTGAGYGYTF.

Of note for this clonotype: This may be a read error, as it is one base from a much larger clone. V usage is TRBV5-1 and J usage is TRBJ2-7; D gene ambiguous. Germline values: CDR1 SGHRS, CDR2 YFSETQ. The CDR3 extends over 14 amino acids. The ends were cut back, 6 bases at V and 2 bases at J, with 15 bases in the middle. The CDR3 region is CASNSPDVTYEQYF. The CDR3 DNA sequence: TGCGCCAGCAACAGCCCGGACGTGACCTACGAGCAGTACTTC. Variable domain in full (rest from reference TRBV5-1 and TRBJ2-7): KAGVTQTPRYLIKTRGQQVTLSCSPISGHRSVSWYQQTPGQGLQFLFEYFSETQRNKGNFPGRFSGRQFSNSRSEMNVSTLELGDSALYLCASNSPDVTYEQYFGPGTRLTVT.

The CDR3 loop is CATSRGGGLAKNIQYF. The CDR3 DNA is TGTGCCACCAGCAGAGGTGGAGGGCTAGCCAAAAACATTCAGTACTTC. This chain connects TRBV15 to TRBJ2-4, with TRBD2 as a possible D gene (6 bases). Trimming cost V 1 base and J 0 bases, with 10 bases left between them. This CDR3 has 16 residues. CDR1 is LNHNV and CDR2 is YYDKDF in the germline V gene (reference sequence).

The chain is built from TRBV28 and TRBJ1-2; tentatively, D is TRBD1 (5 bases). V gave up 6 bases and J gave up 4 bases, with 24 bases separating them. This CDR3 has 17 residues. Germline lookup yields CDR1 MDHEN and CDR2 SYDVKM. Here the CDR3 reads CASSLADILRPIYGYTF. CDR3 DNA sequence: TGTGCCAGCAGCCTAGCGGACATCTTGCGCCCCATCTATGGCTACACCTTC.

The DNA of the CDR3 is TGCAGTGCTAGGGACACAACCTATAATTCACCCCTCCACTTT. Translating it yields CSARDTTYNSPLHF. The chain links TRBV20-1 to TRBJ1-6, with TRBD1 as a possible D gene (5 bases). Germline V gene data show CDR1 as DFQATT and CDR2 as SNEGSKA (reference sequence). With 3 bases removed from V and 2 bases from J, the gap between germline ends came to 8 bases. This CDR3 spans 14 amino acids.

The CDR3 region has the DNA TGTGCCAGCAGTGGTGGGTCCCAAGAGACCCAGTACTTC. Protein: CASSGGSQETQYF. This chain connects TRBV2 to TRBJ2-5, with no clear D. This CDR3 is built from 13 residues. Trimming removed 4 bases at V and 1 base at J, with 7 bases between. Looked up from germline, CDR1 is SNHLY and CDR2 is FYNNEI.

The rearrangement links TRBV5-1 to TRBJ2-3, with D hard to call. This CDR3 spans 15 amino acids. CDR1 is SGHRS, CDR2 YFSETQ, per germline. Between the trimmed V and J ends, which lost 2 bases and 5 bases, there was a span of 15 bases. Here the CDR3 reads CASSFGVSTVDTQYF. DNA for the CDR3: TGCGCCAGCAGCTTTGGCGTTTCGACCGTAGATACGCAGTATTTT.

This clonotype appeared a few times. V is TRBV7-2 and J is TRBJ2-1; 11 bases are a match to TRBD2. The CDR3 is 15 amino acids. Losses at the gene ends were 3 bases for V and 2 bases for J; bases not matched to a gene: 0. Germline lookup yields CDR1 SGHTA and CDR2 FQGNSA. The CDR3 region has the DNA TGTGCCAGCAGCTTGACTAGCGGGACCTACAATGAGCAGTTCTTC. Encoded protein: CASSLTSGTYNEQFF.

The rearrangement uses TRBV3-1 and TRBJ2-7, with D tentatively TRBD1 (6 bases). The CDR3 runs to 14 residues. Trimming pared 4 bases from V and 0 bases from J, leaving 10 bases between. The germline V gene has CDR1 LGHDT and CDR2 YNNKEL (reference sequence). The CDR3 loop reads CASSLGHSSYEQYF. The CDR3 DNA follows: TGTGCCAGCAGCCTGGGACATAGCTCCTACGAGCAGTACTTC.

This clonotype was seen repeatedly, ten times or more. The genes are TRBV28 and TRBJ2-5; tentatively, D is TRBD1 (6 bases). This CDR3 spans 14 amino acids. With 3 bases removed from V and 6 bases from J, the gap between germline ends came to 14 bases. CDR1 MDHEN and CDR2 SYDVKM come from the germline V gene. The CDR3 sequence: CASSFQGTRKTQYF. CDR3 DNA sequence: TGTGCCAGCAGTTTTCAGGGGACGAGAAAGACCCAGTACTTC.

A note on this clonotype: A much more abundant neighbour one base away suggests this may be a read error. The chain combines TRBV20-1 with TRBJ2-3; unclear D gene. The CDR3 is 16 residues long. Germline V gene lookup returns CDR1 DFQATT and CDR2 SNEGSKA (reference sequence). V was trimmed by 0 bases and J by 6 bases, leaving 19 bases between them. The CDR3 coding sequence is TGCAGTGCTAGAGATCTAAGGGCCCGTTCCACCGATACGCAGTATTTT. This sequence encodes CSARDLRARSTDTQYF.

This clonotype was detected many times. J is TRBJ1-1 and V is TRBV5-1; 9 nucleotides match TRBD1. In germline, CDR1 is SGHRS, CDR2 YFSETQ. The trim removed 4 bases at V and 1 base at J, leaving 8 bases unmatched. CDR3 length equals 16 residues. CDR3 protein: CASSPQAGQGNTEAFF. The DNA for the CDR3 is TGCGCCAGCAGCCCCCAGGCGGGACAGGGGAACACTGAAGCTTTCTTT.

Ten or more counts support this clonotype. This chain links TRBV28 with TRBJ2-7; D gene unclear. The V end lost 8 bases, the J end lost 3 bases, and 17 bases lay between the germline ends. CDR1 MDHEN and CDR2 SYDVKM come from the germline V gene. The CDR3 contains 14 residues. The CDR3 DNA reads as TGTGCCAGCTCCCCCCTCCAAAATTACTACGAGCAGTACTTC. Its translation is CASSPLQNYYEQYF. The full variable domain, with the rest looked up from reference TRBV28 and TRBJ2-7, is DVKVTQSSRYLVKRTGEKVFLECVQDMDHENMFWYRQDPGLGLRLIYFSYDVKMKEKGDIPEGYSVSREKKERFSLILESASTNQTSMYLCASSPLQNYYEQYFGPGTRLTVT.

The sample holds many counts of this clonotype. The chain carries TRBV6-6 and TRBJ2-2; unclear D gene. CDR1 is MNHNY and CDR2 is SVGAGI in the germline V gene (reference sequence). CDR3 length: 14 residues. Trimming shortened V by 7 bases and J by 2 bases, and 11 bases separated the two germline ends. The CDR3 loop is CASTLWLNTGELFF. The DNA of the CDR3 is TGTGCCAGCACCCTATGGTTAAACACCGGGGAGCTGTTTTTT.